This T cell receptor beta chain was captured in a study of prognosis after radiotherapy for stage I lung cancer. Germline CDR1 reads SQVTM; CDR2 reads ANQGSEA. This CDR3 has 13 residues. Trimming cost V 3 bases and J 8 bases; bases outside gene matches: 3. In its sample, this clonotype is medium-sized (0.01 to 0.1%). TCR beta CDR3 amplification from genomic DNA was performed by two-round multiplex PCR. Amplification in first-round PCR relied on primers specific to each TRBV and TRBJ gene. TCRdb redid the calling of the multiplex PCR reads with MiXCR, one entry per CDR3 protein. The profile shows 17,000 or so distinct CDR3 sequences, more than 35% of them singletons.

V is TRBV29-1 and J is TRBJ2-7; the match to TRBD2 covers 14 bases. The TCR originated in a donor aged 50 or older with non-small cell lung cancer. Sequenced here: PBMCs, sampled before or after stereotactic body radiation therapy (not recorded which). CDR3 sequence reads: CSVEGTSGSKQYF. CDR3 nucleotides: TGCAGCGTTGAGGGGACTAGCGGGAGCAAGCAGTACTTC.